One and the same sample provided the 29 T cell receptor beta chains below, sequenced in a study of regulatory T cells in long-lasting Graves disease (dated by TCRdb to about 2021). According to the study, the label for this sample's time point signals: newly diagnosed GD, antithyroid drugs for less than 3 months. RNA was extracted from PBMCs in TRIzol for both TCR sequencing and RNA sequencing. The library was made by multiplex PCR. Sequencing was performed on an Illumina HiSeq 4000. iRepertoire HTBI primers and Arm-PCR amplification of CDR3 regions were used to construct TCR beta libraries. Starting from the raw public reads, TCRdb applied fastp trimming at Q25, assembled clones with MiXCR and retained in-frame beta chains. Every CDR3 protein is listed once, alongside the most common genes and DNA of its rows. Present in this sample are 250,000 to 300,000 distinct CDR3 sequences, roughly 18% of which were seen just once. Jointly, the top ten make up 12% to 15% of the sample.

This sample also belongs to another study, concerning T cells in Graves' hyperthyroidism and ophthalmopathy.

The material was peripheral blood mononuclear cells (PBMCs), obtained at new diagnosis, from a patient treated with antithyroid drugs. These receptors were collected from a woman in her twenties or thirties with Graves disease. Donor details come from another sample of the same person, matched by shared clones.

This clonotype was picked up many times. The CDR3 region has the DNA TGTGCCAGTAGTACGGACAGGGGGGACACTGAAGCTTTCTTT. Protein product: CASSTDRGDTEAFF. The chain is built from TRBV19 and TRBJ1-1, with 10 bases matching TRBD1. Germline trimming cut 4 bases from V and 3 bases from J; bases unmatched to any gene: 2. The CDR3 is made up of 14 amino acids. Germline V CDR1 and CDR2: LNHDA, SQIVND (reference sequence).

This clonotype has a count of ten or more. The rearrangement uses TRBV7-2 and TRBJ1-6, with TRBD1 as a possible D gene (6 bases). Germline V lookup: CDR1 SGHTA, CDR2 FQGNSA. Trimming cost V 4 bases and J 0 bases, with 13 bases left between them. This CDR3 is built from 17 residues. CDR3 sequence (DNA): TGTGCCAGCAGCTCGGGGGCCGCGAGCTCCTATAATTCACCCCTCCACTTT. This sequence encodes CASSSGAASSYNSPLHF.

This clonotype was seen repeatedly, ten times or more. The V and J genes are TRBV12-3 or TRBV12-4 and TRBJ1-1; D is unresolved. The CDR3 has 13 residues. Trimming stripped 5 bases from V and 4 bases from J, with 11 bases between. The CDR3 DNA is TGTGCCAGCAGTCCTCTCGTGAGCACTGAAGCTTTCTTT. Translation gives CASSPLVSTEAFF.

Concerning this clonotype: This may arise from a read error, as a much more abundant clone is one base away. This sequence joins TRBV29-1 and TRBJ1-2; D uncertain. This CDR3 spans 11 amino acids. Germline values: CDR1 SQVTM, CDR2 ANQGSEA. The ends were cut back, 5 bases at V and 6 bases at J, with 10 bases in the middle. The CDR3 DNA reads TGCAGCGTTAAAGCGGGGAATGGCTACACCTTC. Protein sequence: CSVKAGNGYTF.

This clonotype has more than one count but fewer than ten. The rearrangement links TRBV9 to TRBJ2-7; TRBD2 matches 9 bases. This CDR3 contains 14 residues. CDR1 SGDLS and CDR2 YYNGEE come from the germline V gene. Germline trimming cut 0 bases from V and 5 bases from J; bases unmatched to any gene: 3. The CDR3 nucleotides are TGTGCCAGCAGCGTAGTCCCTAGCGGGGACGAGCAGTACTTC. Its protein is CASSVVPSGDEQYF.

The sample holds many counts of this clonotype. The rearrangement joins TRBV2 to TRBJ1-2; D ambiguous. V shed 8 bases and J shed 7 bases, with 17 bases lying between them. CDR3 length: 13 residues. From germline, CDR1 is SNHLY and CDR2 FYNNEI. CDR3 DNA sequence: TGTGCCAGCTCCGACGCGGCAGGAAGTGGCTACACCTTC. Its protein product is CASSDAAGSGYTF.

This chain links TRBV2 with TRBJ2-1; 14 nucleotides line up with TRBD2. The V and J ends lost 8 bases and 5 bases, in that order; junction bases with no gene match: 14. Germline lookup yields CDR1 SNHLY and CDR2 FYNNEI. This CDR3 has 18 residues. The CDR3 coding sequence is TGTGCCAGCCTTCTTCGGACTAGCGGGGGGCTTATAAACAATGAGCAGTTCTTC. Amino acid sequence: CASLLRTSGGLINNEQFF.

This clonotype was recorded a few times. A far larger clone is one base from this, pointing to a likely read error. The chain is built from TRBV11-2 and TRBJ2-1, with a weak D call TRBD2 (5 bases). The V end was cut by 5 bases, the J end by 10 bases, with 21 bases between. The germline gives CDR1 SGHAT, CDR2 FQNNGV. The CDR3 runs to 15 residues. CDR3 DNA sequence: TGTGCCAGCAGCGAACCGGGAAGTATTTCCTACGAGCAGTTCTTC. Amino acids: CASSEPGSISYEQFF.

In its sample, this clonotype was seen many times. The CDR3 loop is CASSLEAGVFSVQYF. CDR3 bases: TGCGCCAGCAGCTTGGAGGCCGGAGTCTTTTCCGTGCAGTACTTC. This chain joins TRBV5-1 and TRBJ2-7; D not certain. In germline, CDR1 is SGHRS, CDR2 YFSETQ. The ends were cut back, 0 bases at V and 9 bases at J, with 19 bases in the middle. The CDR3 totals 15 residues.

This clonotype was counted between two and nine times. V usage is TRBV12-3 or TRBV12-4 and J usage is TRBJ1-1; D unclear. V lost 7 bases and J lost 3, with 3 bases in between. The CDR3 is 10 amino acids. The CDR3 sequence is CASTYTEAFF. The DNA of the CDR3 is TGTGCCAGCACCTACACTGAAGCTTTCTTT.

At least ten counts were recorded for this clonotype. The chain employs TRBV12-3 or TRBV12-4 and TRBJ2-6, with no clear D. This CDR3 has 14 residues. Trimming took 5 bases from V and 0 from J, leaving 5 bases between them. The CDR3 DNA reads TGTGCCAGCAGTCCCATCTCTGGGGCCAACGTCCTGACTTTC. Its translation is CASSPISGANVLTF.

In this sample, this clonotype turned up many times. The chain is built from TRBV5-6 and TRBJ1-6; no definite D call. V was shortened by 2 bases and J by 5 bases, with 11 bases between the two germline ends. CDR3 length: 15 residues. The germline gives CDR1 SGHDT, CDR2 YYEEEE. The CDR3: CASSFDSWDNSPLHF. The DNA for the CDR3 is TGTGCCAGCAGCTTTGACTCCTGGGATAATTCACCCCTCCACTTT. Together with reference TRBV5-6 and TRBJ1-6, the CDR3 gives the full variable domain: DAGVTQSPTHLIKTRGQQVTLRCSPKSGHDTVSWYQQALGQGPQFIFQYYEEEERQRGNFPDRFSGHQFPNYSSELNVNALLLGDSALYLCASSFDSWDNSPLHFGNGTRLTVT.

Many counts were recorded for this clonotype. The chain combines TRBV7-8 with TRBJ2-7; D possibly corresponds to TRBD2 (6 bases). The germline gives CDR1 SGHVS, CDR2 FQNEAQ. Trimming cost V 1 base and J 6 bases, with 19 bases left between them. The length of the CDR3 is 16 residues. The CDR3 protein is CASSLEASWGLGEQYF. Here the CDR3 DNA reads TGTGCCAGCAGCTTAGAAGCTAGCTGGGGACTTGGCGAGCAGTACTTC.

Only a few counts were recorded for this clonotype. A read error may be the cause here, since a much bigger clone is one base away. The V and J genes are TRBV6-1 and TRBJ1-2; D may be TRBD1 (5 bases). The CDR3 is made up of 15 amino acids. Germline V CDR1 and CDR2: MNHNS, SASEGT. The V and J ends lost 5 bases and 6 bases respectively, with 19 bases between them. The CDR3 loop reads CASSPVGSGGDGYTF. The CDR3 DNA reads TGTGCCAGCAGTCCCGTCGGGAGTGGGGGGGATGGCTACACCTTC.

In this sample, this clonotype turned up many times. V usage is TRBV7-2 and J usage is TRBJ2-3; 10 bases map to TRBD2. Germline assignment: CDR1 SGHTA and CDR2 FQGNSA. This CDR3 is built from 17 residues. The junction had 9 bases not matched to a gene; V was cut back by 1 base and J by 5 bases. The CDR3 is CASSLDLSGGFKDTQYF. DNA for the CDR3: TGTGCCAGCAGCTTAGACCTTAGCGGGGGGTTCAAAGATACGCAGTATTTT.

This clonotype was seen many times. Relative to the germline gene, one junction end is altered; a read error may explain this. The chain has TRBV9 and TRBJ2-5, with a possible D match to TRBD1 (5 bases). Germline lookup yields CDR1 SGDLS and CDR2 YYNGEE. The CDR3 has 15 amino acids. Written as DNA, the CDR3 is TGTGCCAGCAGCGGGGCTAGTGGGGCAGGAGAGCCCCAGTACTTC. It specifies CASSGASGAGEPQYF. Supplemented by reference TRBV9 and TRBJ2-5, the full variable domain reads DSGVTQTPKHLITATGQRVTLRCSPRSGDLSVYWYQQSLDQGLQFLIQYYNGEERAKGNILERFSAQQFPDLHSELNLSSLELGDSALYFCASSGASGAGEPQYFGPGTRLLVL.

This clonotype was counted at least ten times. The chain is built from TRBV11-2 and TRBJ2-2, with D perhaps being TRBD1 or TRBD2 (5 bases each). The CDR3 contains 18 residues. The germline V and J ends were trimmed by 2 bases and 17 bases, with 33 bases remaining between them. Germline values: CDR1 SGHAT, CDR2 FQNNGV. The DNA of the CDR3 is TGTGCCAGCAGCTTATTCTTCCCCATAGAGGGGTCCCGGATCCCCACCTTTTTT. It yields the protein CASSLFFPIEGSRIPTFF.

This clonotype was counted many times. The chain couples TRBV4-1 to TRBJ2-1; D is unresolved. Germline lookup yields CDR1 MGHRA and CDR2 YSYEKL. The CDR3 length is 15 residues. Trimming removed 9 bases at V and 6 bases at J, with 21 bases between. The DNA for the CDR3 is TGCGCCAGTGCCCGGGTAAGCCCGCCGGGCAATGAGCAGTTCTTC. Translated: CASARVSPPGNEQFF.

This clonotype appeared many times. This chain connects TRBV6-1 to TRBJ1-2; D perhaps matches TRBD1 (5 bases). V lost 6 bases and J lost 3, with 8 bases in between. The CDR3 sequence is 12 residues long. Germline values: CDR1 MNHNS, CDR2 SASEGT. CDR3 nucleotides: TGTGCCAGCAGGGGACTGCACTATGGCTACACCTTC. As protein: CASRGLHYGYTF.

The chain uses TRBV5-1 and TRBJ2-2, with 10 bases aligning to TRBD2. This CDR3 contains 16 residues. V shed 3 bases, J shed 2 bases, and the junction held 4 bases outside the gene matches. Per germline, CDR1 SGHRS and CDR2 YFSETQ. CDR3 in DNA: TGCGCCAGCAGCTCAAGGACTAGCGGAAACACCGGGGAGCTGTTTTTT. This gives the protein CASSSRTSGNTGELFF.

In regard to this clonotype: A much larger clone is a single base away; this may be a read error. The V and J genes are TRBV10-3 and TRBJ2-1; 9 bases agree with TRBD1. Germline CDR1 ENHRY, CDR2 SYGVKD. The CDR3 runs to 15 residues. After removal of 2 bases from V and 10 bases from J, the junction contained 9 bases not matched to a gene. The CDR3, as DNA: TGTGCCATCAGTGAGGACAGGGGGTCTAGCTACGAGCAGTTCTTC. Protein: CAISEDRGSSYEQFF.

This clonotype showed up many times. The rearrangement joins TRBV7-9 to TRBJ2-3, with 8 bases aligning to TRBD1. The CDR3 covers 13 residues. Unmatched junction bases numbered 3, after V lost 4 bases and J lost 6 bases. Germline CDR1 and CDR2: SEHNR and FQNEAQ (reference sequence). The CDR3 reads CASSYGDRDTQYF. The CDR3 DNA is TGTGCCAGCAGCTACGGGGACAGGGATACGCAGTATTTT.

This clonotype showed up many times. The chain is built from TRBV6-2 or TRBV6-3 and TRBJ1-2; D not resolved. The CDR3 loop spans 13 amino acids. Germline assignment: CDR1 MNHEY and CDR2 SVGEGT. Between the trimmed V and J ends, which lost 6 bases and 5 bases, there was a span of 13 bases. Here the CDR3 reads CASRVTEDYGYTF. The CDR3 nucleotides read TGTGCCAGCAGAGTTACTGAGGATTATGGCTACACCTTC.

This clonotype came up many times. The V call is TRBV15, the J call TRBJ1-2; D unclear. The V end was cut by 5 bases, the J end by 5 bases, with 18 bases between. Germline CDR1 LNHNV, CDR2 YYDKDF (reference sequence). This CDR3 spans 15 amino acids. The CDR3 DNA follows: TGTGCCACCAGCCCCCCATCGCATTTGGGTTATGGCTACACCTTC. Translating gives CATSPPSHLGYGYTF.

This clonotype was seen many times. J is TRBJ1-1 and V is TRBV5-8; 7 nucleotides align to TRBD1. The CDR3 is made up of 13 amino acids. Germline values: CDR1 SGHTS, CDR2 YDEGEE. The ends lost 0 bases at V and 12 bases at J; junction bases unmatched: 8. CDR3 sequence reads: CASSLGPDRVPFF. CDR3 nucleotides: TGTGCCAGCAGCTTGGGACCCGACAGGGTCCCTTTCTTT. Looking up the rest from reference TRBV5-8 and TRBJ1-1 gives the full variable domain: EAGVTQSPTHLIKTRGQQATLRCSPISGHTSVYWYQQALGLGLQFLLWYDEGEERNRGNFPPRFSGRQFPNYSSELNVNALELEDSALYLCASSLGPDRVPFFGQGTRLTVV.

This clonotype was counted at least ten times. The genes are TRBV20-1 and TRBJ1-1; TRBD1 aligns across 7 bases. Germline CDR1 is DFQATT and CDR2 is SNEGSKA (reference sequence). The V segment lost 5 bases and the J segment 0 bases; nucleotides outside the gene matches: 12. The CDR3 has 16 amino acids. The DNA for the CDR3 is TGCAGTGCTCGAGCACAGGGGAACCTCATGAACACTGAAGCTTTCTTT. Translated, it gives CSARAQGNLMNTEAFF.

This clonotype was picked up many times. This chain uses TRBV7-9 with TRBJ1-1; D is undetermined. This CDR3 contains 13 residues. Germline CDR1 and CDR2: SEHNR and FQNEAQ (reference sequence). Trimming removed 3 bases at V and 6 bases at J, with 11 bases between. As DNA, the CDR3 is TGTGCCAGCAGCTTCGAGATTTTCGCTGAAGCTTTCTTT. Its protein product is CASSFEIFAEAFF.

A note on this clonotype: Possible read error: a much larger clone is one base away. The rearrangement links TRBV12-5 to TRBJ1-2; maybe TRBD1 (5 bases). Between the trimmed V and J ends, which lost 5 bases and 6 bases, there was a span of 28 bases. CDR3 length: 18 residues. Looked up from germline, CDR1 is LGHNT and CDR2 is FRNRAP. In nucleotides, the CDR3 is TGTGCTAGTGGTCCGAGGGACCGCGAGTACGAACACATCCATGGCTACACCTTC. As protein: CASGPRDREYEHIHGYTF.

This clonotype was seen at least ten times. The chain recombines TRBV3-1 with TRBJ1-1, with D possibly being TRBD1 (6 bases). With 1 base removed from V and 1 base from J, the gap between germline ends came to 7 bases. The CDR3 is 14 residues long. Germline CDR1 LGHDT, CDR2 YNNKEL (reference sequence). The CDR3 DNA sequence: TGTGCCAGCAGCCAAGGGACAGAGAACACTGAAGCTTTCTTT. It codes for CASSQGTENTEAFF. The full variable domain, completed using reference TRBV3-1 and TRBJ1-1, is DTAVSQTPKYLVTQMGNDKSIKCEQNLGHDTMYWYKQDSKKFLKIMFSYNNKELIINETVPNRFSPKSPDKAHLNLHINSLELGDSAVYFCASSQGTENTEAFFGQGTRLTVV.